This T cell receptor beta chain originates from a study of blood T cell repertoires in COVID-19. Study information: Material from acute and convalescent COVID-19 was sourced from the United States, Italy and Spain. The analysed material was cDNA or gDNA that came from T cells, B-cell-depleted T cells, or PBMCs.

CDR3 length: 16 residues. Germline V lookup: CDR1 MNHEY, CDR2 SVGAGI. V shed 3 bases and J shed 0 bases, with 13 bases lying between them. The study assigned cohorts using participant-reported clinical history. In the authors' workflow: Quantification of nucleated cells was approximated via reference gene primer amplification. Sequencing was performed with immunoSEQ multiplex PCR; in TCRdb, only in-frame clones are kept and a portion is missing. D and trimming come from the DNA, and the V and J calls and clone size come from that table. The sample lists about 140,000 clones; 75% to 90% were seen once.

The sequence derives from a man between 65 and 85 years old who had been exposed to COVID-19. Sequenced input: PBMCs or T cells enriched from blood (not recorded which). This chain links TRBV6-5 with TRBJ2-3, with D possibly matching TRBD2 (6 bases). As DNA, the CDR3 is TGTGCCAGCAGTTATCGGGCGGGAAGTAGCACAGATACGCAGTATTTT. This gives the protein CASSYRAGSSTDTQYF.